The following is a T cell receptor (beta chain) sequence with its context. No antigen is known for it. It has no much larger one-base neighbor in the sample; base qualities were not kept. Healthy HIV-negative adults with no recently reported acute infections or vaccinations were included as donors. All donors were Caucasian adults living in Nashville, Tennessee, USA. In the unsorted samples, some 100 million PBMCs were counted, and genomic DNA was extracted using the QIAamp DNA Blood Mini kit. Blood was obtained by leukapheresis, after which PBMCs were separated by Ficoll-Histopaque density gradient centrifugation and cryopreserved in liquid nitrogen vapor phase. TCR CDR3 regions were amplified from genomic DNA by multiplex PCR using the deep immunoSEQ assay. Genomic DNA extracted from each cell subset was distributed evenly over all wells of several immunoSEQ 96-well plates, and each plate served as one replicate. For unsorted PBMC, each replicate PCR was loaded with 300 to 350 ng genomic DNA, equivalent to tens of thousands of T cell genomes. Unsorted PBMC genomic DNA was sequenced across ten immunoSEQ deep assay plates. Purified libraries were measured with a Qubit 3.0 fluorometer, size-checked on a Bioanalyzer 2100, and measured again with the KAPA Library Quantification kit. Every immunoSEQ 96-well plate was sequenced on a dedicated single-read 150-cycle Illumina NextSeq 550 flow cell. Turning to the authors' computational methods: Because the immunoSEQ output held only junctional sequences and lacked quality scores, the filtering could not match the filtering applied to full-length reads. Sequences were annotated with PyIR, a Python wrapper for IgBLAST v1.9, using IMGT germline references to assign V/J genes and CDR3. Any read was removed if the V/J assignment was weak (E-value above 1e-6), the CDR3 was missing, or the read contained stop codons, out-of-frame junctions, or ambiguous translated residues. V3J clonotypes were defined as sequences sharing an identical inferred V gene, J gene, and CDR3 amino acid sequence. The percentage overlap between two repertoires was calculated by dividing the number of shared unique clonotypes by the size of the smaller repertoire. Repertoire richness was assessed with RTK rarefaction, the Chao1 estimator, and Recon v2.1 estimates of unobserved clonotypes. This immuneACCESS table, as held by TCRdb, lists in-frame sequences with V and J called but not all clones. Of the missing ones, under half trace to an unresolved V gene in checked studies; the others have no known cause. Clonal size and the V and J genes are those of that table, whereas D and trimming came from the DNA. In this sample the table shows 400,000 to 600,000 clones, 79% of which occur a single time. The ten largest clones take up around 13% of the sample.

The data stem from a study of shared clonotypes between healthy human individuals (dated by TCRdb to the early 2020s). About the full investigation: The cohort included three men and a couple of women between 18 and 49 years of age. Blood TCR repertoires of about five healthy adults were deeply sequenced to estimate repertoire size and the extent of clonotype sharing between individuals. Different laboratories and diverse techniques were used to prepare libraries and sequence TCR repertoires, to increase sequencing depth and limit assay-specific biases. Each donor's leukapheresis produced roughly between about 0.8 and 8.9 billion PBMCs.

Results the study describes overall, beyond this receptor: Because the study included only a small number of donors, the genetic and exposure-history diversity represented was limited. Only blood was sampled, and tissue TCR repertoires likely differ from those in blood. Based on pairwise subsampling, the degree of clonotype sharing among donors was expected to be affected by sequencing depth.

This receptor was obtained from a middle-aged woman in good health. Some clones in this sample may be carry-over from other donors' samples. What was sequenced was PBMCs.

The CDR3 region reads CASRTFISTALTGSNQPQHF. The DNA reads as follows: TGTGCCAGCAGAACCTTCATATCCACGGCCCTCACGGGAAGCAATCAGCCCCAGCATTTT. This receptor chain uses TRBV28 and TRBJ1-5, with the D gene uncertain. Between the V and J ends, shortened by 6 bases and 1 base respectively, the junction contains 28 bases. From its cysteine to its phenylalanine, the CDR3 spans 20 amino acids. The read is trimmed to its CDR3 DNA, 60 bases read in frame from base 1. Taken from the germline V gene, the CDR1 and CDR2 loops are MDHEN and SYDVKM.